The table lists the clone carrying this T cell receptor (beta chain) with a few counts. The germline V gene encodes CDR1 SGHVS and CDR2 FQNEAQ. The V segment lost 5 bases and the J segment 0 bases; nucleotides outside the gene matches: 7. The CDR3 is made up of 16 amino acids. These data are taken from a study of T-cell reconstitution after alpha-beta-depleted transplantation in children. Unique molecular identifiers were incorporated during preparation of the TCRbeta library. TCRdb independently ran MiXCR on the PCR reads; one entry per CDR3 protein. The data contain 250,000 to 300,000 distinct CDR3 sequences, 11% of them singletons.

The chain combines TRBV7-8 with TRBJ2-3; TRBD2 matches 8 bases. The sample consisted of peripheral blood, taken 180 days after TCRalphabeta/CD19-depleted stem cell transplant. This clonotype was sampled from a male patient aged 2 to 10 who had a stem cell transplant for chronic granulomatous disease, so the T cells may come from the graft donor. CDR3 coding DNA: TGTGCCAGCAGCCCGGGGATAGCGGGGAGCACAGATACGCAGTATTTT. Amino acids: CASSPGIAGSTDTQYF.